This TCR beta chain emerged from a study of beta chain features in type 1 diabetes. Whole-study results and caveats: An over-representation of cells with high TCR expression could result from cDNA sequencing. Type 1 diabetes patients showed a moderate but significant shortening of TCRB CDR3s in all four CD4+ subsets. For patients and controls alike, PCR might favor shorter templates to the same degree.

The study reverse transcribed the entire isolated RNA, so it sequenced expressed TCRB transcripts. Generated by immunoSEQ multiplex PCR, the TCRdb table keeps only in-frame clones and is missing some. Here the sample spans 150,000 to 170,000 clones, approximately 10% being singletons. As regards this clone: Its specificity is unknown.

One heparinised blood draw, averaging about 100 mL, came from each donor. Sorted CD4+ subsets: naive, central memory, regulatory, stem cell-like memory (CD45RO/CCR7/CD25/CD127/CD95/CD27 panel). The sample was central memory CD4+ T cells from blood. This clonotype was sampled from a man between 25 and 39 years old with type 1 diabetes.

The CDR3 sequence: CASSFGQANSGNTIYF. DNA for the CDR3: TGCGCCAGCAGCTTTGGACAGGCTAACTCTGGAAACACCATATATTTT. The J gene is TRBJ1-3, the V gene TRBV5-1, with TRBD1 matching over 7 bases. Losses at the gene ends were 2 bases for V and 0 bases for J; bases not matched to a gene: 5. Germline CDR1 reads SGHRS; CDR2 reads YFSETQ. CDR3 length: 16 residues.